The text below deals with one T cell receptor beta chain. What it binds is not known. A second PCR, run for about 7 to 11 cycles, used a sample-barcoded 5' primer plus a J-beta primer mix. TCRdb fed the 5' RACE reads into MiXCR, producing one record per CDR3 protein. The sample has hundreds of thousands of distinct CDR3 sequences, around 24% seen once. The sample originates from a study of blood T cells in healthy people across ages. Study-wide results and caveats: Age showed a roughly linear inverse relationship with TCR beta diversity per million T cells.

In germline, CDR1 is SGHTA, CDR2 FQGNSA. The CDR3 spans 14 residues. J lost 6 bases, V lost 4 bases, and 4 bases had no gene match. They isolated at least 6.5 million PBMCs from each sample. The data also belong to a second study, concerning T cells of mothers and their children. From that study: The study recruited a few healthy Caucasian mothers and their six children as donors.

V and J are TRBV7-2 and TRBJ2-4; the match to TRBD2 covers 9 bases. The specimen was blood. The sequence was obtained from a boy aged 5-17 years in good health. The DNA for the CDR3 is TGTGCCAGCAGCTCAGGCGGGAGGGTAAACATTCAGTACTTC. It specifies CASSSGGRVNIQYF.